Here is one T cell receptor beta chain with its context. The antigen is not known. Produced via immunoSEQ multiplex PCR; TCRdb's table is partial and in-frame only. The table records about 30,000 clones, more than 65% of them present only once. This specimen comes from a study of a mutant IDH1 vaccine in newly diagnosed glioma. Turning to the study itself: Patients got their first vaccination 4-6 weeks after radiotherapy alone, or with temozolomide cycles. Patients had received radiotherapy, temozolomide, or both previously, most receiving both. Study-level results: Pseudoprogression appeared independent of alterations in top peripheral clonotypes.

Time point here: week 35, safety follow-up. Vaccination used 300 ug of mutant IDH1 20-mer peptide per dose, with topical imiquimod. V lost 0 bases to trimming and J lost 4 bases, with 10 bases between them. CDR3 length equals 14 residues. CDR1 and CDR2 from the germline V gene are SGHDT and YYEEEE. This TCR was recovered from a man in his thirties or forties with glioma. The sample here was PBMCs, taken from a glioma patient whose treatment included an IDH1 peptide vaccine. The J gene is TRBJ1-2, the V gene TRBV5-6; D unresolved. The chain's CDR3 is CASSLGQRTYGYTF. The CDR3 nucleotides read TGTGCCAGCAGCTTGGGACAAAGGACCTATGGCTACACCTTC.